This T cell receptor beta chain was sequenced during a study of shared clonotypes between healthy human individuals. Notes on the study in general: Among donors, the sharing of clonotypes was expected to be influenced by sequencing depth. Rarefaction indicated that sorted-subset sequencing remained incomplete although depth was large. The study found roughly 5% of naive CD4 clonotypes shared across several donors.

There were only Caucasian adults among the donors, and all lived in Nashville, Tennessee. Data came from immunoSEQ multiplex PCR; TCRdb stores just in-frame clones and leaves some out. The data contain 1,400,000 or so clones, about 98.5% of them singletons. The V segment lost 6 bases and the J segment 1 base; nucleotides outside the gene matches: 4. Germline V lookup: CDR1 SGHRS, CDR2 YFSETQ. The CDR3 is 14 amino acids. Turning to this clone: The antigen is unknown.

This clonotype was obtained from a man aged 25 to 45 in good health. Sequencing was performed on naive CD4+ T cells sorted from blood. Subset specified: CD45RA+ positively selected. V is TRBV5-1 and J is TRBJ1-1; 9 positions match TRBD1. The CDR3 nucleotides are TGCGCCAGCACGGGGACAGGGTGGAACACTGAAGCTTTCTTT. Its translation: CASTGTGWNTEAFF.